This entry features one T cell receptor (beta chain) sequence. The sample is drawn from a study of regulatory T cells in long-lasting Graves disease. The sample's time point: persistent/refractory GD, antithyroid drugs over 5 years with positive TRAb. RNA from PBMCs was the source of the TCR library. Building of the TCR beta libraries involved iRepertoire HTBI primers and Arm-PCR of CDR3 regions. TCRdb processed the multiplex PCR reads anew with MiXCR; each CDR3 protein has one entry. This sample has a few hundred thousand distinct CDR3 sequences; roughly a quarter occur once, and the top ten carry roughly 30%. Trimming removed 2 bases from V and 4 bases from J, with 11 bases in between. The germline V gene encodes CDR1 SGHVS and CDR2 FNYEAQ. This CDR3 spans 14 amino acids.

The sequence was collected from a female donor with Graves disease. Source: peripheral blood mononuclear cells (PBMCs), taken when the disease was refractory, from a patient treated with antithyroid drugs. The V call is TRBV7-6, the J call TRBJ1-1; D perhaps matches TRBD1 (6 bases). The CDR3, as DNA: TGTGCCAGCAGCTTATGGGAACAGGGCACTGAAGCTTTCTTT. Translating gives CASSLWEQGTEAFF.